The rows below give T cell receptor beta chains drawn from one sample of a study of early T cells in non-severe SARS-CoV-2 infection. In TCRdb, the 5' RACE reads were re-called with MiXCR into one record per CDR3 protein. Among 30,000 to 45,000 distinct CDR3 sequences listed, around 5% were seen once. Specimen: whole blood. These receptors were obtained from an adult who was a healthcare worker with PCR-confirmed SARS-CoV-2 infection or an uninfected control (not recorded which). Each CDR3 is given without its conserved first and last residue.

CDR3 protein,V gene
ASSLDQINEQF,TRBV11-2
ASRPGTSGYNEQF,TRBV12-2
ASSTPGPRGYNEQF,TRBV6-6
ASSFGAKNIQY,TRBV7-2
ASSLRRDRGPGANVLT,TRBV12-3/TRBV12-4
SASEYGGASYNEQF,TRBV20-1
ASRPTRLAGGLGTDTQY,TRBV6-6
ASSPLLPRTSGGNEQF,TRBV4-3
ASSYLTGVRETQY,TRBV6-2/TRBV6-3
ASSSTGWDTYEQY,TRBV28
ASSPGQDAWAGNTIY,TRBV6-6
ASSIGTGGGSPLH,TRBV7-6
ASSLVGQQGTEAF,TRBV5-1
SAVREYEQY,TRBV20-1
ASSPKNSYGYT,TRBV7-2
SAMNGGAGTDTQY,TRBV20-1
AISESAAGVLSDTQY,TRBV10-3
ASSQEGQENYNSPLH,TRBV4-1
SVGVTGSYNEQF,TRBV29-1
ASSLGGGDPPN,TRBV12-3/TRBV12-4
ASSWGRQWTGELF,TRBV6-2/TRBV6-3
ASRVAGGADTQY,TRBV19
ASSLDRRANYGYT,TRBV18
ASSPRGGLSSYNEQF,TRBV11-2
AILRQQNTEAF,TRBV10-3